Below are 27 T cell receptor beta chains sequenced from a single sample in a study of T-cell memory formation after mild COVID-19. TCRdb processed the 5' RACE reads anew with MiXCR; each CDR3 protein has one entry. The sample lists about 400,000 distinct CDR3 sequences, more than 20% seen once, with 13% in the top ten. Material: PBMCs or a T cell subset sorted from them (not recorded which). The receptors were sampled from an adult woman who had mild COVID-19 (a few samples of this study predate the infection). Cell type and time point are not known.

This chain joins TRBV7-9 and TRBJ1-2; TRBD1 matches at 7 bases. The V and J ends lost 5 bases and 2 bases, in that order; junction bases with no gene match: 5. The CDR3 extends over 14 amino acids. Germline CDR1 is SEHNR and CDR2 is FQNEAQ (reference sequence). CDR3 sequence reads: CASSHPGQNYGYTF. Here the CDR3 DNA reads TGTGCCAGCAGCCATCCGGGACAGAACTATGGCTACACCTTC.

Only a few counts were recorded for this clonotype. The chain carries TRBV4-2 and TRBJ2-7, with D perhaps TRBD1 (6 bases). CDR1 and CDR2 (germline): LGHNA, YNFKEQ. This CDR3 is built from 16 residues. Trimming removed 0 bases at V and 0 bases at J, with 12 bases between. CDR3 coding DNA: TGTGCCAGCAGCCAAGAAGGAGTAGGGGGCTCCTACGAGCAGTACTTC. Translated: CASSQEGVGGSYEQYF.

The sample holds many counts of this clonotype. This sequence joins TRBV20-1 and TRBJ1-6; 8 nucleotides match TRBD1. Losses at the gene ends were 0 bases for V and 5 bases for J; bases not matched to a gene: 6. Germline CDR1 reads DFQATT; CDR2 reads SNEGSKA (reference sequence). This CDR3 spans 16 amino acids. CDR3 bases: TGCAGTGCTAGAGATCAGGAGACAGGGGATAATTCACCCCTCCACTTT. Amino acids: CSARDQETGDNSPLHF.

In this sample, this clonotype turned up a few times. The chain recombines TRBV15 with TRBJ2-7; D is ambiguous. Looked up from germline, CDR1 is LNHNV and CDR2 is YYDKDF (reference sequence). The V gene lost 1 base and the J gene lost 3 bases, with 10 bases spanning the gap. This CDR3 spans 14 amino acids. The CDR3 bases are TGTGCCACCAGCAGAGGCGGAACCGGCTACGAGCAGTACTTC. Residues: CATSRGGTGYEQYF. The full variable domain, rest sourced from reference TRBV15 and TRBJ2-7, is DAMVIQNPRYQVTQFGKPVTLSCSQTLNHNVMYWYQQKSSQAPKLLFHYYDKDFNNEADTPDNFQSRRPNTSFCFLDIRSPGLGDTAMYLCATSRGGTGYEQYFGPGTRLTVT.

The chain combines TRBV7-2 with TRBJ2-1; 9 bases fit TRBD1. The CDR3 covers 15 residues. V lost 10 bases, J lost 7 bases, and 14 bases stayed unmatched. The germline CDR1 and CDR2 sequences are SGHTA and FQGNSA. Here the CDR3 reads CATPSPGQGINEQFF. As DNA, the CDR3 is TGTGCCACCCCGTCGCCGGGACAGGGAATAAATGAGCAGTTCTTC. The whole variable domain, remainder taken from reference TRBV7-2 and TRBJ2-1, is GAGVSQSPSNKVTEKGKDVELRCDPISGHTALYWYRQSLGQGLEFLIYFQGNSAPDKSGLPSDRFSAERTGGSVSTLTIQRTQQEDSAVYLCATPSPGQGINEQFFGPGTRLTVL.

The rearrangement links TRBV12-3 or TRBV12-4 to TRBJ2-5; D ambiguous. Trimming removed 5 bases at V and 7 bases at J, with 8 bases between. The CDR3 sequence is 11 residues long. CDR3 in amino acids: CASSVEMTQYF. The CDR3 DNA reads TGTGCCAGCAGTGTGGAAATGACCCAGTACTTC.

V usage is TRBV20-1 and J usage is TRBJ1-4; D call uncertain. Germline V gives CDR1 DFQATT, CDR2 SNEGSKA (reference sequence). Trimming pared 2 bases from V and 7 bases from J, leaving 14 bases between. This CDR3 is 14 amino acids long. Here the CDR3 reads CSARRTLGREKLFF. Here the CDR3 DNA reads TGCAGTGCTAGACGAACTTTAGGGCGTGAAAAACTGTTTTTT.

This clonotype was counted only a few times. The rearrangement links TRBV5-1 to TRBJ2-3; D is possibly TRBD1 (6 bases). Trimming pared 7 bases from V and 2 bases from J, leaving 14 bases between. The CDR3 has 14 residues. Germline loops: CDR1 SGHRS, CDR2 YFSETQ. The CDR3: CASHGQGPTDTQYF. Written as DNA, the CDR3 is TGCGCCAGCCACGGGCAGGGGCCCACAGATACGCAGTATTTT.

This clonotype was detected only a few times. The chain employs TRBV12-3 or TRBV12-4 and TRBJ2-7; either TRBD1 or TRBD2 may fit D (5 bases each). The ends were cut back, 3 bases at V and 0 bases at J, with 12 bases in the middle. The CDR3 is made up of 15 amino acids. DNA of the CDR3: TGTGCCAGCAGTTTCGCCCCAGGGAGCTCCTACGAGCAGTACTTC. Translating it yields CASSFAPGSSYEQYF.

The chain carries TRBV5-1 and TRBJ2-1, with 12 nucleotides matching TRBD2. The CDR3 runs 15 residues. V was pared by 0 bases and J by 8 bases, with 3 bases of the junction left unmatched. The germline V gene has CDR1 SGHRS and CDR2 YFSETQ. The CDR3 DNA reads TGCGCCAGCAGCTTGGGGCTAGCGGGAGGGGATGAGCAGTTCTTC. It yields the protein CASSLGLAGGDEQFF.

This clonotype has a handful of counts. This chain links TRBV20-1 with TRBJ2-3, with TRBD2 matching over 8 bases. Germline V gene sequence: CDR1 DFQATT, CDR2 SNEGSKA (reference sequence). The CDR3 has 15 amino acids. Trimming took 4 bases from V and 1 from J; bases not matched to a gene: 7. CDR3 bases: TGCAGTGCTACCTACCGGGAGGGGGGCACAGATACGCAGTATTTT. Residues: CSATYREGGTDTQYF.

In this sample, this clonotype turned up many times. The chain employs TRBV7-2 and TRBJ2-1, with 9 bases fitting TRBD2. J gave up 0 bases and V 1 base, and 4 bases lay outside the gene matches. This CDR3 has 17 amino acids. Germline V gene data show CDR1 as SGHTA and CDR2 as FQGNSA. The CDR3 region has the DNA TGTGCCAGCAGCTTAGAGGGCGGGAGGGCCTCCTACAATGAGCAGTTCTTC. Protein: CASSLEGGRASYNEQFF.

This clonotype was observed many times. J is TRBJ1-3 and V is TRBV5-6; no definite D call. CDR1 and CDR2 (germline): SGHDT, YYEEEE. CDR3 length: 12 amino acids. Trimming stripped 1 base from V and 2 bases from J, with 1 base between. CDR3: CASSLPGNTIYF. CDR3 coding DNA: TGTGCCAGCAGCTTGCCTGGAAACACCATATATTTT. The full variable domain, in which reference TRBV5-6 and TRBJ1-3 provide the parts outside the CDR3, is DAGVTQSPTHLIKTRGQQVTLRCSPKSGHDTVSWYQQALGQGPQFIFQYYEEEERQRGNFPDRFSGHQFPNYSSELNVNALLLGDSALYLCASSLPGNTIYFGEGSWLTVV.

This clonotype was seen more than once but under ten times. The V call is TRBV19, the J call TRBJ2-1, with TRBD2 matching 13 bases. This CDR3 is built from 15 residues. Trimming at V came to 4 bases and at J to 6 bases, leaving 3 bases not matched to a gene. Germline-derived CDR1 and CDR2 are LNHDA and SQIVND (reference sequence). The CDR3 spells CASSKGLAGPNEQFF. The CDR3 DNA reads as TGTGCCAGTAGTAAGGGACTAGCGGGGCCCAATGAGCAGTTCTTC. Supplemented by reference TRBV19 and TRBJ2-1, the full variable domain reads DGGITQSPKYLFRKEGQNVTLSCEQNLNHDAMYWYRQDPGQGLRLIYYSQIVNDFQKGDIAEGYSVSREKKESFPLTVTSAQKNPTAFYLCASSKGLAGPNEQFFGPGTRLTVL.

This clonotype was observed a handful of times. The chain employs TRBV11-2 and TRBJ1-1, with 9 positions matching TRBD1. The trim removed 5 bases at V and 4 bases at J, leaving 11 bases unmatched. Looked up from germline, CDR1 is SGHAT and CDR2 is FQNNGV. CDR3 length: 16 residues. Here the CDR3 DNA reads TGTGCCAGCAGCCGGGACAGGGTCTTATTGAGCACTGAAGCTTTCTTT. Translated, it gives CASSRDRVLLSTEAFF.

The chain is built from TRBV29-1 and TRBJ2-1; D gene ambiguous. CDR1 is SQVTM and CDR2 is ANQGSEA in the germline V gene. The CDR3 runs to 14 residues. V shed 2 bases and J shed 5 bases, with 13 bases lying between them. The CDR3 sequence: CSVETRLANNEQFF. Here the CDR3 DNA reads TGCAGCGTTGAAACCCGACTGGCAAACAATGAGCAGTTCTTC.

The V call is TRBV6-2 or TRBV6-3, the J call TRBJ2-4, with TRBD2 identical over 9 bases. Germline V gene lookup returns CDR1 MNHEY and CDR2 SVGEGT. Trimming cost V 5 bases and J 2 bases; bases outside gene matches: 13. The CDR3 is made up of 18 amino acids. CDR3 DNA sequence: TGTGCCAGCAGTCTGACTAGCGGTCCCGCCGCACCCAAAAACATTCAGTACTTC. Residues: CASSLTSGPAAPKNIQYF.

V usage is TRBV24-1 and J usage is TRBJ2-1; 8 bases fit TRBD2. Trimming cost V 5 bases and J 7 bases; bases outside gene matches: 12. Per germline, CDR1 KGHDR and CDR2 SFDVKD. The CDR3 consists of 16 residues. CDR3 in amino acids: CATSGPAGVLINEQFF. The CDR3 DNA sequence: TGTGCCACCAGTGGCCCAGCGGGGGTCCTTATTAATGAGCAGTTCTTC.

The gene calls are TRBV7-9 and TRBJ2-3, with D tentatively TRBD1 (5 bases). V gave up 4 bases and J gave up 2 bases, with 16 bases separating them. Germline V gene sequence: CDR1 SEHNR, CDR2 FQNEAQ (reference sequence). This CDR3 spans 16 amino acids. CDR3 region: CASSSHRYSPTDTQYF. As DNA, the CDR3 is TGTGCCAGCAGCTCGCACAGGTACTCTCCCACAGATACGCAGTATTTT.

This clonotype has only a few counts. This chain connects TRBV30 to TRBJ2-4; 11 bases are shared with TRBD1. Germline V lookup: CDR1 GTSNPN, CDR2 SVGIG (reference sequence). Trimming cost V 5 bases and J 3 bases; bases outside gene matches: 6. CDR3 length: 15 amino acids. The CDR3 bases are TGTGCCTGGGACCGGACAGGGGGCGACAAAAACATTCAGTACTTC. It encodes CAWDRTGGDKNIQYF.

There are many counts of this clonotype. The chain links TRBV5-1 to TRBJ2-3; 11 positions agree with TRBD2. Looked up from germline, CDR1 is SGHRS and CDR2 is YFSETQ. Germline trimming cut 0 bases from V and 2 bases from J; bases unmatched to any gene: 5. The CDR3 has 17 amino acids. DNA of the CDR3: TGCGCCAGCAGCTTGGAGGCTAGCGGGGGGCCCACAGATACGCAGTATTTT. It translates to CASSLEASGGPTDTQYF.

This sequence joins TRBV5-1 and TRBJ2-1, with TRBD2 as a possible D gene (5 bases). V was pared by 2 bases and J by 2 bases, with 17 bases between. The CDR3 loop spans 17 amino acids. Germline values: CDR1 SGHRS, CDR2 YFSETQ. DNA of the CDR3: TGCGCCAGCAGCTTAGGGCTGACGAGCGGTCCCTACAATGAGCAGTTCTTC. Protein sequence: CASSLGLTSGPYNEQFF.

The chain combines TRBV29-1 with TRBJ1-2, with TRBD1 as a possible D gene (5 bases). This CDR3 is 12 amino acids long. Trimming removed 3 bases from V and 4 bases from J, with 9 bases in between. From germline, CDR1 is SQVTM and CDR2 ANQGSEA. The CDR3 reads CSVERGVYGYTF. CDR3 DNA: TGCAGCGTTGAGAGGGGAGTCTATGGCTACACCTTC.

The V gene is TRBV9, the J gene TRBJ2-1; D tentatively reads TRBD1 or TRBD2 (6 bases each). There are 16 residues in the CDR3. V was cut by 0 bases and J by 0 bases, with 10 bases left in between. Germline V gene sequence: CDR1 SGDLS, CDR2 YYNGEE. For the CDR3, the DNA is TGTGCCAGCAGCGTAGGGGGGGCGATCTCCTACAATGAGCAGTTCTTC. Its translation is CASSVGGAISYNEQFF.

This clonotype came up a few times. The rearrangement joins TRBV7-2 to TRBJ2-6; the D is unclear. With 5 bases removed from V and 2 bases from J, the gap between germline ends came to 16 bases. The germline V gene has CDR1 SGHTA and CDR2 FQGNSA. This CDR3 is 17 amino acids long. CDR3 protein: CASSRKLGSPGANVLTF. The CDR3 nucleotides are TGTGCCAGCAGCCGTAAACTCGGGTCCCCTGGGGCCAACGTCCTGACTTTC.

This clonotype showed up just a few times. The chain carries TRBV20-1 and TRBJ2-3, with a weak D call TRBD2 (6 bases). The CDR3 consists of 15 residues. Per germline, CDR1 DFQATT and CDR2 SNEGSKA (reference sequence). The V end lost 3 bases, the J end lost 5 bases, and 18 bases lay between the germline ends. This chain's CDR3 is CSARGRDWVGDTQYF. The CDR3 bases are TGCAGTGCTAGGGGACGGGACTGGGTAGGAGATACGCAGTATTTT.

In its sample, this clonotype was seen a few times. V gene TRBV7-9 combines with J gene TRBJ2-1; 7 nucleotides align to TRBD2. The germline V gene has CDR1 SEHNR and CDR2 FQNEAQ (reference sequence). There are 14 residues in the CDR3. The V gene end was trimmed by 3 bases and the J gene end by 8 bases; junction bases not matched to a gene: 7. As DNA, the CDR3 is TGTGCCAGCAGCTTCGGCGGGAGCATCTATGAGCAGTTCTTC. Translation: CASSFGGSIYEQFF.